These 19 T cell receptor beta chains originate from one sample sequenced in a study of CD8+CD57+ T cells in acquired aplastic anemia. For sequencing, patients were chosen who had shown expansion of CD8+CD57+ cells by flow cytometry. Both TCR beta VDJ combination and CDR3 sequence profiling were carried out. Genomic DNA was the template for this profiling. TCRdb reprocessed the reads via MiXCR and lists one record per CDR3 protein. The repertoire holds roughly 290,000 distinct CDR3 sequences, with roughly 61% as singletons. Material for sequencing was sorted CD4+, CD8+, or CD8+CD57+ T cells (not recorded which) from PBMCs. The source is a human donor with aplastic anemia.

The J gene is TRBJ1-1, the V gene TRBV10-3; D not certain. Trimming took off 4 bases at V and 6 bases at J, with 12 bases between the two ends. CDR3 length: 13 residues. Germline V CDR1 and CDR2: ENHRY, SYGVKD. CDR3 amino acids: CAISAPNRAEAFF. DNA for the CDR3: TGTGCCATCAGTGCCCCAAATAGGGCTGAAGCTTTCTTT.

In the case of this clonotype: The junction departs from germline at one end; a sequencing error may be responsible. The V gene is TRBV7-7, the J gene TRBJ2-3, with TRBD2 matching 13 bases. The CDR3 sequence is 16 residues long. The germline V gene has CDR1 SSHAT and CDR2 FNYEAQ (reference sequence). CDR3: CARSLGLAGASDTQYF. The CDR3, as DNA: TGTGCCAGAAGCTTAGGACTAGCGGGGGCATCAGATACGCAGTATTTT.

Many counts were recorded for this clonotype. The V call is TRBV6-5, the J call TRBJ2-3; D gene unclear. This CDR3 spans 15 amino acids. The V gene's germline CDR1 is MNHEY and CDR2 SVGAGI. Between the trimmed V and J ends, which lost 5 bases and 4 bases, there was a span of 16 bases. The CDR3 DNA sequence: TGTGCCAGCAGTCCATCATGGTCGGGCGCAGATACGCAGTATTTT. This translates into CASSPSWSGADTQYF.

This clonotype was counted at least ten times. The chain combines TRBV5-1 with TRBJ2-5; 8 bases are shared with TRBD2. CDR1 is SGHRS, CDR2 YFSETQ, per germline. V lost 5 bases and J lost 5; bases outside the gene matches: 11. This CDR3 region has 15 residues. CDR3 protein: CASRRAGAKGETQYF. CDR3 sequence (DNA): TGCGCCAGCAGGAGAGCGGGGGCCAAGGGGGAGACCCAGTACTTC.

The rearrangement uses TRBV14 and TRBJ2-1; 7 bases map to TRBD1. Germline values: CDR1 SGHDN, CDR2 FVKESK. V shed 3 bases, J shed 8 bases, and the junction held 10 bases outside the gene matches. CDR3 size: 15 residues. CDR3: CASSQTAGGGDEQFF. In nucleotides, the CDR3 is TGTGCCAGCAGCCAGACGGCAGGGGGTGGGGATGAGCAGTTCTTC. The whole variable domain, filled in from reference TRBV14 and TRBJ2-1, reads EAGVTQFPSHSVIEKGQTVTLRCDPISGHDNLYWYRRVMGKEIKFLLHFVKESKQDESGMPNNRFLAERTGGTYSTLKVQPAELEDSGVYFCASSQTAGGGDEQFFGPGTRLTVL.

In regard to this clonotype: A clone one base away is much larger, so this may be a read error. The chain joins TRBV10-1 to TRBJ1-4; maybe TRBD1 (5 bases). V lost 6 bases to trimming and J lost 7 bases, with 15 bases between them. This CDR3 region has 14 residues. The germline V gene has CDR1 WNHNN and CDR2 SYGVQD (reference sequence). The CDR3 spells CASSDTQETEKLFF. CDR3 nucleotides: TGCGCCAGCAGCGACACACAGGAGACTGAAAAACTGTTTTTT.

The V and J genes are TRBV12-3 or TRBV12-4 and TRBJ2-1; 10 bases fit TRBD2. The ends lost 7 bases at V and 8 bases at J; junction bases unmatched: 2. The CDR3 has 12 residues. The CDR3 bases are TGTGCCAGCACTAGCGGGGGTGATGAGCAGTTCTTC. This codes for CASTSGGDEQFF.

The J gene is TRBJ1-6, the V gene TRBV12-3 or TRBV12-4; maybe TRBD1 (5 bases). Trimming took off 6 bases at V and 10 bases at J, with 13 bases between the two ends. There are 13 residues in the CDR3. The CDR3 spells CASSSGLGSPLHF. In DNA, the CDR3 is TGTGCCAGCAGCTCGGGACTAGGGTCACCCCTCCACTTT.

V gene TRBV19 combines with J gene TRBJ1-5, with a tentative D call TRBD1 (6 bases). This CDR3 has 15 amino acids. V was clipped by 1 base and J by 5 bases, with 12 bases between them. Germline V lookup: CDR1 LNHDA, CDR2 SQIVND (reference sequence). The CDR3 here is CASSIGGGYYQPQHF. Written as DNA, the CDR3 is TGTGCCAGTAGTATAGGAGGGGGGTATTATCAGCCCCAGCATTTT.

The sample holds many counts of this clonotype. V gene TRBV5-1 combines with J gene TRBJ2-5, with D tentatively TRBD2 (7 bases). The CDR3 runs to 16 residues. V shed 4 bases and J shed 2 bases, with 18 bases lying between them. Germline values: CDR1 SGHRS, CDR2 YFSETQ. CDR3 nucleotides: TGCGCCAGCAGCCCTGGGGGCGGGGGTTCTCAAGAGACCCAGTACTTC. This translates into CASSPGGGGSQETQYF.

This clonotype was found once. The chain employs TRBV14 and TRBJ2-5; D is possibly TRBD1 or TRBD2 (5 bases each). The CDR3 has 14 amino acids. Trimming pared 2 bases from V and 1 base from J, leaving 8 bases between. The germline V gene has CDR1 SGHDN and CDR2 FVKESK. CDR3 nucleotide sequence: TGTGCCAGCAGCCAAAGAGGGGTCCAAGAGACCCAGTACTTC. This encodes CASSQRGVQETQYF.

This clonotype was observed at least ten times. For the CDR3, the DNA is TGTGCCAGCAGCTTCCTCCCCGCGGGGGGGGAAGAGACCCAGTACTTC. Its translation is CASSFLPAGGEETQYF. V usage is TRBV11-2 and J usage is TRBJ2-5; TRBD2 agrees at 9 bases. Germline assignment: CDR1 SGHAT and CDR2 FQNNGV. The CDR3 covers 16 residues. Trimming removed 3 bases from V and 3 bases from J; junction bases left unmatched: 8. Drawing the rest from reference TRBV11-2 and TRBJ2-5, the complete variable domain is EAGVAQSPRYKIIEKRQSVAFWCNPISGHATLYWYQQILGQGPKLLIQFQNNGVVDDSQLPKDRFSAERLKGVDSTLKIQPAKLEDSAVYLCASSFLPAGGEETQYFGPGTRLLVL.

The V call is TRBV15, the J call TRBJ2-1, with 7 bases lining up with TRBD2. Trimming at V came to 2 bases and at J to 1 base, leaving 2 bases not matched to a gene. The CDR3 covers 15 residues. Germline V gene data show CDR1 as LNHNV and CDR2 as YYDKDF (reference sequence). The CDR3 loop is CATSRREASYNEQFF. In nucleotides, the CDR3 is TGTGCCACCAGCAGACGGGAGGCATCCTACAATGAGCAGTTCTTC.

Regarding this clonotype: This could be a read error, since a much larger clone is one nucleotide away. The chain carries TRBV5-4 and TRBJ1-1; no firm D call. V was pared by 7 bases and J by 4 bases, with 20 bases between. The CDR3 covers 15 residues. Germline CDR1 reads SGHNT; CDR2 reads YYREEE (reference sequence). The CDR3 here is CASSSFRVVSTEAFF. In nucleotides, the CDR3 is TGTGCCAGCTCGTCGTTTAGGGTTGTGAGCACTGAAGCTTTCTTT.

This clonotype was detected ten times or more. The rearrangement links TRBV27 to TRBJ2-1, with D perhaps matching TRBD1 or TRBD2 (5 bases each). V dropped 9 bases and J dropped 5 bases, with 20 bases sitting between them. Germline CDR1 and CDR2: MNHEY and SMNVEV (reference sequence). The CDR3 extends over 15 amino acids. The CDR3 coding sequence is TGTGCCAGTCGGTATTGGGACGCCCCAAACAATGAGCAGTTCTTC. Encoded protein: CASRYWDAPNNEQFF.

The CDR3 DNA sequence: TGTGCCATCGGGAGCGGAATCACAGATACGCAGTATTTT. It is translated as CAIGSGITDTQYF. V is TRBV10-3 and J is TRBJ2-3, with D possibly matching TRBD2 (5 bases). The CDR3 is 13 amino acids. CDR1 and CDR2 (germline): ENHRY, SYGVKD. V was cut by 8 bases and J by 2 bases, with 11 bases left in between.

Many counts were recorded for this clonotype. The CDR3 region has the DNA TGTGCCAGCAGCTTAAGTTATGGGGGGCTTCAGCCCCAGCATTTT. This gives the protein CASSLSYGGLQPQHF. The rearrangement uses TRBV5-5 and TRBJ1-5, with D maybe TRBD1 (6 bases). Trimming took off 2 bases at V and 6 bases at J, with 15 bases between the two ends. The length of the CDR3 is 15 residues. Germline loops: CDR1 SGHKS, CDR2 YYEKEE (reference sequence).

A single count supports this clonotype. The chain links TRBV20-1 to TRBJ1-2; 9 nucleotides line up with TRBD1. V shed 0 bases and J 8 bases; nucleotides not matched to a gene: 10. The CDR3 runs 15 residues. Germline values: CDR1 DFQATT, CDR2 SNEGSKA (reference sequence). The CDR3 protein is CSARDLTGGIVGYTF. The CDR3 nucleotides are TGCAGTGCTAGAGATCTGACAGGGGGGATAGTGGGCTACACCTTC.

The CDR3 region is CSVQSPQGISSYEQYF. The CDR3 bases are TGCAGCGTTCAATCGCCCCAGGGGATTAGCTCCTACGAGCAGTACTTC. The chain has TRBV29-1 and TRBJ2-7; weak D call: TRBD1 (6 bases). The length of the CDR3 is 16 residues. Per germline, CDR1 SQVTM and CDR2 ANQGSEA. With 5 bases removed from V and 0 bases from J, the gap between germline ends came to 20 bases.